This TCR beta chain was identified in a study of OX40 agonist ivuxolimab in advanced cancers. Study-wide background: One patient with hepatocellular carcinoma and two with cutaneous melanoma, three in all, had partial responses.

Data came from immunoSEQ multiplex PCR; TCRdb stores just in-frame clones and leaves some out. The sample shows 65,000 to 95,000 clones, 91% of them seen only once. About this clone: Its antigen is unidentified.

General observations from the study: By week 6 at 0.1 to 3.0 mg/kg, blood CD4+ and CD8+ T cells had expanded clonally.

This CDR3 comprises 12 residues. CDR1 and CDR2 from the germline V gene are SGHDT and YYEEEE. Trimming cost V 3 bases and J 7 bases, with 8 bases left between them. This material consisted of CD4+ or CD8+ T cells sorted from blood, taken in a trial of the OX40 agonist ivuxolimab. The source is an adult with an advanced solid tumor such as melanoma, head and neck, liver or kidney cancer. The chain carries TRBV5-6 and TRBJ1-5; D remains ambiguous. The CDR3 region has the DNA TGTGCCAGCAGCTCTCCGGCGCAGCCCCAGCATTTT. Protein sequence: CASSSPAQPQHF.